This T cell receptor (beta chain) came from a study of cytomegalovirus exposure and HLA in healthy donors. Findings and limits, study-wide: Usually a TCR sequence was rare, but some public TCRs were found in many donors.

As concerns this clone: Its specificity is unknown.

Using immunoSEQ multiplex PCR, the repertoire was profiled, and TCRdb retains in-frame clones only, with some absent. The data hold under 200,000 clones, with 75% to 90% observed a single time. From germline, CDR1 is MNHEY and CDR2 SMNVEV (reference sequence). V lost 4 bases, J lost 0 bases, and 13 bases lay in between. This CDR3 has 15 amino acids. The chain links TRBV27 to TRBJ2-7; TRBD2 is a possible D gene (6 bases). The clonotype comes from a woman under 30 in good health and CMV-seronegative. Sample: PBMCs. The CDR3 loop reads CASSSVGRSSYEQYF. The CDR3 DNA reads TGTGCCAGCAGTTCAGTGGGGAGGAGCTCCTACGAGCAGTACTTC.